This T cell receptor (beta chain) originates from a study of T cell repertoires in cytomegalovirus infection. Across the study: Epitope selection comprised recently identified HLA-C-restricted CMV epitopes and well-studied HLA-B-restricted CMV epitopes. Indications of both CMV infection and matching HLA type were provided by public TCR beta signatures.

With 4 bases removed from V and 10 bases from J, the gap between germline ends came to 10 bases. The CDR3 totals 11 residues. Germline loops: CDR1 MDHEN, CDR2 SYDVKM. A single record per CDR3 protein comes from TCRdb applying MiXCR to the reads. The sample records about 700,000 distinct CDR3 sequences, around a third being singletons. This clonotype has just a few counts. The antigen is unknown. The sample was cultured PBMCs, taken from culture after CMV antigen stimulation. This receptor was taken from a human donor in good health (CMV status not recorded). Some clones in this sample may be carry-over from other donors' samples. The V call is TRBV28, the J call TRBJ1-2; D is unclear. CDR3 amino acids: CASSSYDLYTF. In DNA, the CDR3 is TGTGCCAGCAGTTCATATGACCTCTACACCTTC.